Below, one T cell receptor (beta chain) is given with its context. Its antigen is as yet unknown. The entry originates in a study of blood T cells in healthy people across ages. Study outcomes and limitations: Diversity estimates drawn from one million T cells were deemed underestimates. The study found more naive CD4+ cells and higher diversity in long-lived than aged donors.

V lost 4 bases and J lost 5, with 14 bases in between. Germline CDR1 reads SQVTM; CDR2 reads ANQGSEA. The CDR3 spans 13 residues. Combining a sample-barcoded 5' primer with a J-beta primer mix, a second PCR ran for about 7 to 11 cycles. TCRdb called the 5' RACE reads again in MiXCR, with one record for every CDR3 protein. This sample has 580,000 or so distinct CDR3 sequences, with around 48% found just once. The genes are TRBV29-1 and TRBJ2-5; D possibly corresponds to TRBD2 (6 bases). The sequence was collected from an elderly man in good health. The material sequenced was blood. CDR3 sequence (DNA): TGCAGCGTTGGGCTAGCGTGGCGGGAGACCCAGTACTTC. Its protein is CSVGLAWRETQYF. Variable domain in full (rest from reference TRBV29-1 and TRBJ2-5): SAVISQKPSRDICQRGTSLTIQCQVDSQVTMMFWYRQQPGQSLTLIATANQGSEATYESGFVIDKFPISRPNLTFSTLTVSNMSPEDSSIYLCSVGLAWRETQYFGPGTRLLVL.